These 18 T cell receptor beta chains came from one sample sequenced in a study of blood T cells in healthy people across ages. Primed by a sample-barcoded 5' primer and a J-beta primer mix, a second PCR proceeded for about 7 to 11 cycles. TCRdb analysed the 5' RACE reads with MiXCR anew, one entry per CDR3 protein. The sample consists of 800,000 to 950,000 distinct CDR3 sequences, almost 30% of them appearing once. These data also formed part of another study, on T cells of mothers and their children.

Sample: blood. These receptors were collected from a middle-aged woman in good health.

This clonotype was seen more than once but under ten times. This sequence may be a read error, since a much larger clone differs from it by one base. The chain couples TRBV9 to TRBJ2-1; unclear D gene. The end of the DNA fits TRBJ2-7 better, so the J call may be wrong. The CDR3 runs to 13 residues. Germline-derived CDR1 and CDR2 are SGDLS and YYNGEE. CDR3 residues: CASSARSYNEQYF. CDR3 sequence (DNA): TGTGCCAGCAGCGCACGTTCCTACAATGAGCAGTACTTC.

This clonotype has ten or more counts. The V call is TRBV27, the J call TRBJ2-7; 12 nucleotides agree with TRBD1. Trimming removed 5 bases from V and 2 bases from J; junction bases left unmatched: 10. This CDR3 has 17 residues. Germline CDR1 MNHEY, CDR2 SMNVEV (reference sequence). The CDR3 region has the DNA TGTGCCAGCAGTACCTCCGTTGGGGACAGGGGGCCCTACGAGCAGTACTTC. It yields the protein CASSTSVGDRGPYEQYF.

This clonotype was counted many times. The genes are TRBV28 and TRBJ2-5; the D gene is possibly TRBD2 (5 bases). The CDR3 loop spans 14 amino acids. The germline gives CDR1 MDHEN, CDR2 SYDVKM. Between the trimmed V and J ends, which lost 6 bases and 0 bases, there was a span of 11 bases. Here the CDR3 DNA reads TGTGCCAGCAGGGGAGCCGGGTACCAAGAGACCCAGTACTTC. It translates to CASRGAGYQETQYF. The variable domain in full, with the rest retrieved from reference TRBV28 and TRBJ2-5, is DVKVTQSSRYLVKRTGEKVFLECVQDMDHENMFWYRQDPGLGLRLIYFSYDVKMKEKGDIPEGYSVSREKKERFSLILESASTNQTSMYLCASRGAGYQETQYFGPGTRLLVL.

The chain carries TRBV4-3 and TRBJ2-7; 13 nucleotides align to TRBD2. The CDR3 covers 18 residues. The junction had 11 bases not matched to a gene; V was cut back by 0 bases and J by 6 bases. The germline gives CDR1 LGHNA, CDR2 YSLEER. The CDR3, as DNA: TGCGCCAGCAGCCAAGATCTTACTAGCGGGGGGGCGGTAGGCGAGCAGTACTTC. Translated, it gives CASSQDLTSGGAVGEQYF.

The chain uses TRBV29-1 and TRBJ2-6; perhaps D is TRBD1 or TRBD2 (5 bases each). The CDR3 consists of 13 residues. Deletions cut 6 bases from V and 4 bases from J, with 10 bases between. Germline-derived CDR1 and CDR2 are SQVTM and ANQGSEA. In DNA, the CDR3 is TGCAGCGTCCGGGACGGCGGGGCCAACGTCCTGACTTTC. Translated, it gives CSVRDGGANVLTF.

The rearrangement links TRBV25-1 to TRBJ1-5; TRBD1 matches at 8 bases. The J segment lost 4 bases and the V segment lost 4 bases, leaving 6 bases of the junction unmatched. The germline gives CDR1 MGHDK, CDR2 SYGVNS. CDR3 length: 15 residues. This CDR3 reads CASSGPGQANQPQHF. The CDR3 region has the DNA TGTGCCAGCAGTGGCCCGGGACAGGCTAATCAGCCCCAGCATTTT.

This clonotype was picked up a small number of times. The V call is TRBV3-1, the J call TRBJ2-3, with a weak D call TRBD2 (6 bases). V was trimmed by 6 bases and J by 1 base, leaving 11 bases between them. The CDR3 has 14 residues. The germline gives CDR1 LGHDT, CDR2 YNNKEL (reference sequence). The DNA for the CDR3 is TGTGCCAGCAGACCGCGGGGCCGCACAGATACGCAGTATTTT. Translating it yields CASRPRGRTDTQYF.

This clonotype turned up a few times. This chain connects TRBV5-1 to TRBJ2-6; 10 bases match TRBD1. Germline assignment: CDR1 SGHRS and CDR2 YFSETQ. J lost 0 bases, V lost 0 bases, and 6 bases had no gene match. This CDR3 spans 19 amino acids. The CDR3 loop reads CASSLADRGALSGANVLTF. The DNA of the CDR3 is TGCGCCAGCAGCTTGGCGGACAGGGGGGCCCTCTCTGGGGCCAACGTCCTGACTTTC.

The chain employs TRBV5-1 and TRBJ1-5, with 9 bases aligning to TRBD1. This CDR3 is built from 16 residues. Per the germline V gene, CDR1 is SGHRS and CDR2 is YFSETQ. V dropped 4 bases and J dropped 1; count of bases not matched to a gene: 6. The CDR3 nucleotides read TGCGCCAGCAGCCCGGGGACAGGGACCAGCAATCAGCCCCAGCATTTT. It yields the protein CASSPGTGTSNQPQHF.

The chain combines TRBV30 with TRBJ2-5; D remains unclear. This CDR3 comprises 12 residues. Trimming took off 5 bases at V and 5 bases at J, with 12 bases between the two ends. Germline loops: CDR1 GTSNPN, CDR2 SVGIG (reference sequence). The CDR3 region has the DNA TGTGCCTGGGACCCGGGTTACGAGACCCAGTACTTC. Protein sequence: CAWDPGYETQYF.

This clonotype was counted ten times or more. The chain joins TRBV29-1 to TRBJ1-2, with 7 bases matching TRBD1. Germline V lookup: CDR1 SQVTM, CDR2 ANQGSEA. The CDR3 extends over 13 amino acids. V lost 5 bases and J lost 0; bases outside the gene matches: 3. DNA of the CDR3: TGCAGCGTTTTGGGACAGACTAACTATGGCTACACCTTC. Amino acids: CSVLGQTNYGYTF.

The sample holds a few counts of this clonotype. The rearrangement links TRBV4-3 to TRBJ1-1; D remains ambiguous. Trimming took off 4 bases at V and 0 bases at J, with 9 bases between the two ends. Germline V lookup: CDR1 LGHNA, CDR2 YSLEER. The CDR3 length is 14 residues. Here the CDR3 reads CASSRTPLNTEAFF. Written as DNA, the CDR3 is TGCGCCAGCAGCCGAACTCCACTGAACACTGAAGCTTTCTTT.

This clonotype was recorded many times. CDR3 amino acids: CATSRDDGGGYTF. CDR3 in DNA: TGTGCCACCAGCAGAGATGACGGCGGGGGCTACACCTTC. The gene calls are TRBV15 and TRBJ1-2, with unresolved D. V was trimmed by 0 bases and J by 8 bases, leaving 10 bases between them. CDR1 is LNHNV and CDR2 is YYDKDF in the germline V gene (reference sequence). The CDR3 has 13 amino acids.

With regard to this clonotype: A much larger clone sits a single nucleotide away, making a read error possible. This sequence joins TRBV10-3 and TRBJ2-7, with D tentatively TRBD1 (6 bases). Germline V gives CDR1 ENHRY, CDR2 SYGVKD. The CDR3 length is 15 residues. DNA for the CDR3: TGTACCATCAGTGAGCAGGACAGAAGCTCCTACGAGCAGTACTTC. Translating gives CTISEQDRSSYEQYF.

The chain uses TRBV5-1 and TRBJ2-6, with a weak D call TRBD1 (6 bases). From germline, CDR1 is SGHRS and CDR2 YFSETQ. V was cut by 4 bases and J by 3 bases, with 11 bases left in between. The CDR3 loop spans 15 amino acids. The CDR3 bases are TGCGCCAGCAGCCAGGGGAATCTTGGGGCCAACGTCCTGACTTTC. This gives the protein CASSQGNLGANVLTF.

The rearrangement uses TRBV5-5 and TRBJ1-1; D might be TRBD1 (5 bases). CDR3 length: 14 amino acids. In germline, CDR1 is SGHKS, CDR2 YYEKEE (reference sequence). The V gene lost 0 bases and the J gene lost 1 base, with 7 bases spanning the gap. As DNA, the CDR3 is TGTGCCAGCAGCTTGGTACAGGAGAACACTGAAGCTTTCTTT. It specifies CASSLVQENTEAFF.

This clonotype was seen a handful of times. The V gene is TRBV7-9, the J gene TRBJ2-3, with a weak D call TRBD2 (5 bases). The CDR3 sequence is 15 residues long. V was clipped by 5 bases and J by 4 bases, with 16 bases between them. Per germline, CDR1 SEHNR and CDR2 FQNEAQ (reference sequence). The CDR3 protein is CASSPEMISADTQYF. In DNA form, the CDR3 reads TGTGCCAGCAGCCCCGAGATGATTAGCGCAGATACGCAGTATTTT.

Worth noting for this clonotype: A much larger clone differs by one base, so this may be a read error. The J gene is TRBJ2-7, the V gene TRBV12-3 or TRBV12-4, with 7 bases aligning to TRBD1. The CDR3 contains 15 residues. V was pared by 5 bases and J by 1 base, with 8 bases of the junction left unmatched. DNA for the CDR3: TGTGCCAGCAGTCCAGGACAGGTCTGGTCCTACGAGCAGTACTTC. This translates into CASSPGQVWSYEQYF.